The next 27 T cell receptor beta chains were all read from a single sample in a study of circulating CD8 cells and anti-PD-1 response in melanoma. Each library started from roughly 15 ng of total RNA using the QIAseq Immune Repertoire TCR panel. Each CDR3 protein is one row after TCRdb ran MiXCR on the reads. The repertoire has 350 to 550 distinct CDR3 sequences, roughly 5.6% of them found once; the top ten carry approximately 42%. Four subsets defined by PD-1 and/or TIGIT were sorted from live CD3+CD8+TCRalphabeta+ cells. The specimen was CD8+ T cells from PBMCs, collected at baseline or after one month of anti-PD-1 therapy (not recorded which). The receptors derive from a human donor with melanoma.

In this sample, this clonotype is large. This chain joins TRBV19 and TRBJ2-7, with 10 bases identical to TRBD1. The CDR3 extends over 15 amino acids. Germline V lookup: CDR1 LNHDA, CDR2 SQIVND (reference sequence). Losses at the gene ends were 7 bases for V and 3 bases for J; bases not matched to a gene: 9. CDR3 bases: TGTGCCAGTACTCCGGGACAGGGGATCCTCTACGAGCAGTACTTC. As protein: CASTPGQGILYEQYF. Together with reference TRBV19 and TRBJ2-7, the CDR3 gives the full variable domain: DGGITQSPKYLFRKEGQNVTLSCEQNLNHDAMYWYRQDPGQGLRLIYYSQIVNDFQKGDIAEGYSVSREKKESFPLTVTSAQKNPTAFYLCASTPGQGILYEQYFGPGTRLTVT.

Regarding this clonotype: Given a far larger clone just one base away, this is likely a sequencing read error. V is TRBV27 and J is TRBJ2-2; D gene unclear. This CDR3 region has 14 residues. V lost 5 bases and J 4 bases, leaving 11 bases between the germline ends. Germline assignment: CDR1 MNHEY and CDR2 SMNVEV (reference sequence). Here the CDR3 DNA reads TGTGCCAGCAGTGATTTGAAGGGCACCGGGGAGCTGTTTTTT. Translated: CASSDLKGTGELFF.

This clonotype is large by share. The chain is built from TRBV27 and TRBJ2-3; TRBD2 agrees at 10 bases. In germline, CDR1 is MNHEY, CDR2 SMNVEV (reference sequence). The CDR3 has 14 residues. Trimming at V came to 6 bases and at J to 1 base, leaving 1 base not matched to a gene. The CDR3 nucleotides are TGTGCCAGCAGCCTAGCGGGGGGCACAGATACGCAGTATTTT. Its protein product is CASSLAGGTDTQYF.

This clonotype was detected a few times. The chain employs TRBV19 and TRBJ2-3; D gene uncertain. V was cut by 4 bases and J by 0 bases, with 8 bases left in between. Germline CDR1 and CDR2: LNHDA and SQIVND (reference sequence). This CDR3 is 14 amino acids long. CDR3 residues: CASSTIQSTDTQYF. The CDR3 bases are TGTGCCAGTAGTACGATACAGAGCACAGATACGCAGTATTTT.

This clonotype is large (0.1 to 1%) in the sample. The CDR3 nucleotides read TGTGCCAGCAGCGGGGGATCCTACGAGCAGTACTTC. This translates into CASSGGSYEQYF. The chain has TRBV4-2 and TRBJ2-7; D assignment may be TRBD1 or TRBD2 (5 bases each). The CDR3 is 12 residues long. Trimming pared 5 bases from V and 1 base from J, leaving 6 bases between. CDR1 is LGHNA, CDR2 YNFKEQ, per germline.

By share, this clonotype ranks as large. The chain is built from TRBV9 and TRBJ2-3, with D possibly matching TRBD2 (5 bases). The V and J ends lost 2 bases and 4 bases respectively, with 11 bases between them. The length of the CDR3 is 14 residues. Germline loops: CDR1 SGDLS, CDR2 YYNGEE. DNA for the CDR3: TGTGCCAGCAGCGTTATCGGGGAAGCAGATACGCAGTATTTT. It specifies CASSVIGEADTQYF. Filled out from reference TRBV9 and TRBJ2-3, the complete variable domain reads DSGVTQTPKHLITATGQRVTLRCSPRSGDLSVYWYQQSLDQGLQFLIQYYNGEERAKGNILERFSAQQFPDLHSELNLSSLELGDSALYFCASSVIGEADTQYFGPGTRLTVL.

By proportion, this clonotype is large. The CDR3 sequence: CASSVVPGDMETQYF. The CDR3 DNA follows: TGTGCCAGCAGCGTAGTACCTGGCGATATGGAGACCCAGTACTTC. The V gene is TRBV9, the J gene TRBJ2-5, with D unresolved. The V end lost 0 bases, the J end lost 5 bases, and 14 bases lay between the germline ends. This CDR3 comprises 15 residues. Germline values: CDR1 SGDLS, CDR2 YYNGEE. Using reference TRBV9 and TRBJ2-5 for the parts outside the CDR3, the full variable domain is DSGVTQTPKHLITATGQRVTLRCSPRSGDLSVYWYQQSLDQGLQFLIQYYNGEERAKGNILERFSAQQFPDLHSELNLSSLELGDSALYFCASSVVPGDMETQYFGPGTRLLVL.

Relative to its sample, this clonotype is medium-sized (0.01 to 0.1%). The chain carries TRBV27 and TRBJ2-3; 8 nucleotides align to TRBD2. The CDR3 sequence is 14 residues long. J was trimmed by 3 bases and V by 9 bases; bases with no gene match: 8. The germline V gene encodes CDR1 MNHEY and CDR2 SMNVEV (reference sequence). CDR3 DNA: TGTGCCAGTTCGATGGCGGGGGGAACAGATACGCAGTATTTT. Translating it yields CASSMAGGTDTQYF.

This chain joins TRBV7-8 and TRBJ2-3, with a tentative D call TRBD2 (6 bases). The CDR3 is 14 amino acids. Looked up from germline, CDR1 is SGHVS and CDR2 is FQNEAQ. Trimming stripped 0 bases from V and 4 bases from J, with 8 bases between. CDR3 DNA: TGTGCCAGCAGCTTAGCCTCTAGCGCAGATACGCAGTATTTT. Protein product: CASSLASSADTQYF. The full variable domain, in which reference TRBV7-8 and TRBJ2-3 provide the parts outside the CDR3, is GAGVSQSPRYKVAKRGQDVALRCDPISGHVSLFWYQQALGQGPEFLTYFQNEAQLDKSGLPSDRFFAERPEGSVSTLKIQRTQQEDSAVYLCASSLASSADTQYFGPGTRLTVL.

The sample holds a few counts of this clonotype. An end of the junction differs from the germline gene, which may be a read error. This chain joins TRBV27 and TRBJ2-7; D is possibly TRBD2 (7 bases). CDR3 length equals 14 residues. Germline CDR1 reads MNHEY; CDR2 reads SMNVEV (reference sequence). CDR3 in DNA: TGTGCCGGCAGTTTGGCGGGGGCGAAATACGAGCAGTACTTC. Amino acid sequence: CAGSLAGAKYEQYF.

This clonotype counts as large (0.1 to 1%). The CDR3 region is CASNHPATSTDTQYF. CDR3 in DNA: TGTGCCAGCAACCACCCCGCCACTAGCACAGATACGCAGTATTTT. The V call is TRBV12-3 or TRBV12-4, the J call TRBJ2-3; D gene unclear. V was trimmed by 7 bases and J by 0 bases, leaving 14 bases between them. CDR3 length: 15 residues.

This clonotype ranks as large. The V and J genes are TRBV19 and TRBJ2-7, with a tentative D call TRBD1 (6 bases). The CDR3 runs to 16 residues. V lost 0 bases and J 3 bases, leaving 15 bases between the germline ends. Germline CDR1 reads LNHDA; CDR2 reads SQIVND (reference sequence). This chain's CDR3 is CASSIDPGTPFYEQYF. The CDR3, as DNA: TGTGCCAGTAGTATAGATCCCGGGACACCGTTCTACGAGCAGTACTTC.

Judged by abundance, this clonotype is large. The chain uses TRBV6-6 and TRBJ2-7; D not certain. CDR1 MNHNY and CDR2 SVGAGI come from the germline V gene (reference sequence). The CDR3 is made up of 15 amino acids. Trimming pared 0 bases from V and 5 bases from J, leaving 14 bases between. CDR3 in amino acids: CASSYSLPPGDEQYF. The CDR3 coding sequence is TGTGCCAGCAGTTACTCATTGCCCCCCGGCGACGAGCAGTACTTC.

This clonotype is medium-sized. This rearrangement joins TRBV5-5 to TRBJ2-1; D ambiguous. The CDR3 runs 14 residues. Germline CDR1 is SGHKS and CDR2 is YYEKEE (reference sequence). V was cut by 0 bases and J by 1 base, with 5 bases left in between. The chain's CDR3 is CASSLGYSYNEQFF. The DNA for the CDR3 is TGTGCCAGCAGCTTGGGGTATTCCTACAATGAGCAGTTCTTC.

This clonotype is termed medium-sized. This rearrangement joins TRBV9 to TRBJ2-7, with unresolved D. CDR1 and CDR2 (germline): SGDLS, YYNGEE. The V end was cut by 4 bases, the J end by 2 bases, with 13 bases between. The CDR3 extends over 14 amino acids. This CDR3 reads CASSPFSSAYEQYF. The CDR3 nucleotides read TGTGCCAGCAGCCCCTTTTCATCGGCCTACGAGCAGTACTTC.

This clonotype is classed as hyperexpanded. The chain couples TRBV19 to TRBJ2-1; D ambiguous. Germline loops: CDR1 LNHDA, CDR2 SQIVND (reference sequence). The CDR3 runs to 13 residues. CDR3 DNA sequence: TGTGGGTCTCGGTCCCCTCTCTACAATGAGCAGTTCTTC. Translation gives CGSRSPLYNEQFF.

This chain uses TRBV10-3 with TRBJ2-7; unclear D gene. This CDR3 has 13 residues. The germline V gene has CDR1 ENHRY and CDR2 SYGVKD. Trimming took 10 bases from V and 2 from J, leaving 15 bases between them. CDR3 sequence (DNA): TGTGCCACGACCGAGACTGTGACCTACGAGCAGTACTTC. Its protein product is CATTETVTYEQYF.

This clonotype was detected a few times. The chain couples TRBV19 to TRBJ1-5; D is ambiguous. Trimming left V 5 bases short and J 0 bases short, with 11 bases between. Germline lookup yields CDR1 LNHDA and CDR2 SQIVND (reference sequence). The CDR3 is 15 residues long. The CDR3 is CASSEEDGSNQPQHF. The CDR3 DNA reads as TGTGCCAGTAGTGAGGAGGACGGTAGCAATCAGCCCCAGCATTTT.

This clonotype is classed as large. The chain links TRBV29-1 to TRBJ2-3; D ambiguous. Trimming took 4 bases from V and 0 from J, leaving 14 bases between them. The germline V gene has CDR1 SQVTM and CDR2 ANQGSEA. This CDR3 is built from 15 residues. CDR3: CSVVLAATSTDTQYF. CDR3 in DNA: TGCAGCGTTGTCCTGGCAGCGACTAGCACAGATACGCAGTATTTT.

By frequency in the sample, this clonotype is medium-sized. V gene TRBV19 combines with J gene TRBJ2-1; TRBD2 matches 7 bases. Trimming removed 2 bases from V and 3 bases from J; junction bases left unmatched: 4. Per germline, CDR1 LNHDA and CDR2 SQIVND (reference sequence). CDR3 length: 15 amino acids. In DNA, the CDR3 is TGTGCCAGTAGTATATACAGCGGGGACTACAATGAGCAGTTCTTC. It specifies CASSIYSGDYNEQFF.

This clonotype is judged hyperexpanded (1% or more). The chain carries TRBV19 and TRBJ2-7, with 8 nucleotides matching TRBD1. CDR3 length equals 13 residues. Germline values: CDR1 LNHDA, CDR2 SQIVND (reference sequence). The V and J ends lost 9 bases and 6 bases, in that order; junction bases with no gene match: 10. The CDR3, as DNA: TGTGCCAGCCAGGGGGCCCAAATGGGCGAGCAGTACTTC. It codes for CASQGAQMGEQYF. The complete variable domain, with remaining parts taken from reference TRBV19 and TRBJ2-7, reads DGGITQSPKYLFRKEGQNVTLSCEQNLNHDAMYWYRQDPGQGLRLIYYSQIVNDFQKGDIAEGYSVSREKKESFPLTVTSAQKNPTAFYLCASQGAQMGEQYFGPGTRLTVT.

Relative to its sample, this clonotype is large. The chain combines TRBV19 with TRBJ1-6; no definite D call. CDR1 and CDR2 from the germline V gene are LNHDA and SQIVND (reference sequence). Trimming left V 1 base short and J 10 bases short, with 11 bases between. This CDR3 spans 14 amino acids. The CDR3 bases are TGTGCCAGTAGTATAGTGGAAGGAGGCTCACCCCTCCACTTT. Residues: CASSIVEGGSPLHF.

As for this clonotype: A much larger clone sits a single nucleotide away, making a read error possible. The V and J genes are TRBV6-2 or TRBV6-3 and TRBJ2-3; D tentatively reads TRBD1 or TRBD2 (5 bases each). The germline CDR1 and CDR2 sequences are MNHEY and SVGEGT. V lost 11 bases, J lost 3 bases, and 18 bases lay in between. CDR3 size: 14 residues. Here the CDR3 reads CAGSPSWGTDTQYF. CDR3 nucleotide sequence: TGTGCCGGTTCCCCTAGCTGGGGGACAGATACGCAGTATTTT.

The chain combines TRBV11-2 with TRBJ2-3; D might be TRBD2 (6 bases). Trimming took off 1 base at V and 0 bases at J, with 11 bases between the two ends. Germline CDR1 reads SGHAT; CDR2 reads FQNNGV. The CDR3 sequence is 16 residues long. CDR3 residues: CASSLGPGDSTDTQYF. CDR3 DNA sequence: TGTGCCAGCAGCTTAGGGCCGGGGGACAGCACAGATACGCAGTATTTT.

This clonotype was observed a handful of times. This chain connects TRBV27 to TRBJ2-3; D is undetermined. V was clipped by 2 bases and J by 4 bases, with 10 bases between them. This CDR3 spans 14 amino acids. CDR1 and CDR2 (germline): MNHEY, SMNVEV (reference sequence). In DNA form, the CDR3 reads TGTGCCAGCAGTTTAGTTGGCCGCGCAGATACGCAGTATTTT. Encoded protein: CASSLVGRADTQYF.

By sample fraction, this clonotype is medium-sized. The V gene is TRBV10-3, the J gene TRBJ2-1; no clear D gene. The V gene lost 3 bases and the J gene lost 4 bases, with 7 bases spanning the gap. The CDR3 is 13 amino acids. Germline V gene data show CDR1 as ENHRY and CDR2 as SYGVKD. CDR3 nucleotides: TGTGCCATCAGTGACCAGGTGTACAATGAGCAGTTCTTC. Its translation is CAISDQVYNEQFF.

Worth noting for this clonotype: One end of the junction is discordant with germline, which a read error may explain. The rearrangement uses TRBV19 and TRBJ2-7; the D is unclear. Germline CDR1 is LNHDA and CDR2 is SQIVND (reference sequence). This CDR3 comprises 13 residues. The CDR3 DNA is TGTGCGAGTAGTATAGTGCAGAACAATGAGCAGTACTTC. Its protein product is CASSIVQNNEQYF.